The present T cell receptor (beta chain) was sequenced within a study of cytotoxic CD8 clonotypes in ibrutinib-treated CLL. On the study more broadly: The study included around twelve relapsed/refractory and roughly 16 treatment-naive patients; about 17 had IGHV unmutated disease. Response samples were drawn at a median of about eleven months of treatment, range 6 to 36. General study points: Sustained-remission and progressing patients had different sampling times.

The planned depth of sequencing spanned 1 in 200,000 to 1 in 1 million T cells. Some clones are missing from TCRdb's copy, which holds only in-frame ones; the method was immunoSEQ multiplex PCR. Here the sample spans roughly 150,000 clones, about 75% being singletons. Comment on this clone: Its matching antigen is unknown.

This sample comprised PBMCs, obtained after 24 months of ibrutinib treatment. The receptor comes from a human donor with chronic lymphocytic leukemia.

CDR3: CAIRGTSEETQYF. The CDR3 bases are TGTGCCATCAGGGGGACTAGCGAAGAGACCCAGTACTTC. The chain combines TRBV10-3 with TRBJ2-5, with 10 positions matching TRBD2. V lost 6 bases, J lost 3 bases, and 1 base stayed unmatched. CDR3 length equals 13 residues. CDR1 and CDR2 from the germline V gene are ENHRY and SYGVKD.